This T cell receptor beta chain was sequenced in a study of CD8 T cells in Susac syndrome. Study context: Blood was drawn from Susac syndrome patients while they were therapy-naive, on corticosteroids, or on intravenous immunoglobulin alone.

Germline V gives CDR1 SGDLS, CDR2 YYNGEE. The CDR3 is 15 amino acids. Trimming took 7 bases from V and 4 from J, leaving 20 bases between them. With random hexamers, roughly 0.45 to 1 ug RNA was reverse transcribed. TCRdb reprocessed the immunoSEQ multiplex PCR reads with MiXCR, giving one entry per CDR3 protein. This table holds some 97,000 distinct CDR3 sequences, 95% found once. The sequenced sample was CD8+ T cells from PBMCs. The sequence derives from a human donor with Susac syndrome. The chain joins TRBV9 to TRBJ1-2; D call uncertain. CDR3 in DNA: TGTGCCAGCCACCCCGGTCCCCTCACTTTCTATGGCTACACCTTC. Protein product: CASHPGPLTFYGYTF.